This section outlines one T cell receptor (beta chain) sequence together with its context. Its antigen is currently unknown. This record comes from a study of T cell responses to AZD1222 COVID-19 vaccine. Study-wide results and limits: Repertoires were obtained only post-peak T cell response. Receipt of two AZD1222 doses was followed by a rise in Spike-specific TCR breadth and depth. Clonal diversity was possibly underestimated, and the donors were mostly white British, with more females.

Assay used: immunoSEQ multiplex PCR; TCRdb lists only in-frame clones, some missing. The table lists approximately 100,000 clones, 70% to 90% of them singletons. Per germline, CDR1 MGHDK and CDR2 SYGVNS. The V end lost 3 bases, the J end lost 3 bases, and 9 bases lay between the germline ends. The CDR3 is made up of 14 amino acids. This chain uses TRBV25-1 with TRBJ2-1; D possibly corresponds to TRBD2 (6 bases). The sample here was peripheral blood, taken on day 0 of AZD1222 vaccination. This TCR was recovered from an adult in good health. CDR3 DNA sequence: TGTGCCAGCAGTGATTGGGGGGACTACAATGAGCAGTTCTTC. It is translated as CASSDWGDYNEQFF. The whole variable domain, filled in from reference TRBV25-1 and TRBJ2-1, reads EADIYQTPRYLVIGTGKKITLECSQTMGHDKMYWYQQDPGMELHLIHYSYGVNSTEKGDLSSESTVSRIRTEHFPLTLESARPSHTSQYLCASSDWGDYNEQFFGPGTRLTVL.